The rows below give T cell receptor beta chains drawn from one sample of a study of blood T cell repertoires in COVID-19. Produced via immunoSEQ multiplex PCR; TCRdb's table is partial and in-frame only. The data hold around 100,000 clones, with more than 70% observed a single time. Material for sequencing was peripheral blood. The receptors were gathered from an elderly woman in a cohort sampled during active COVID-19. Each CDR3 is given with its conserved first and last residue. Fields, in order: clone size, V gene, D gene, J gene, CDR3 protein, CDR3 DNA. The D gene is left open where the match is weak. Clone sizes are given selectively: once, few, many, or a class where the clone is expanded.

clone size: .; V gene: TRBV20-1; D gene: .; J gene: TRBJ2-7; CDR3 protein: CSASAAARQYF; CDR3 DNA: TGCAGTGCTAGCGCGGCGGCTAGGCAGTACTTC
clone size: .; V gene: TRBV7-2; D gene: TRBD2; J gene: TRBJ2-3; CDR3 protein: CASSSNPGLAGVGTDTQYF; CDR3 DNA: TGTGCCAGCAGCTCCAACCCGGGACTAGCGGGAGTAGGCACAGATACGCAGTATTTT
clone size: .; V gene: TRBV28; D gene: .; J gene: TRBJ2-5; CDR3 protein: CASSLGRVETQYF; CDR3 DNA: TGTGCCAGCAGTTTAGGCAGGGTGGAGACCCAGTACTTC
clone size: .; V gene: TRBV4-1; D gene: .; J gene: TRBJ1-2; CDR3 protein: CASSQDPTANYGYTF; CDR3 DNA: TGCGCCAGCAGCCAAGATCCCACAGCTAACTATGGCTACACCTTC
clone size: .; V gene: TRBV10-2; D gene: .; J gene: TRBJ1-5; CDR3 protein: CASSEDSFRPQHF; CDR3 DNA: TGCGCCAGCAGCGAAGACAGTTTTCGGCCCCAGCATTTT
clone size: .; V gene: TRBV3-1/TRBV3-2; D gene: .; J gene: TRBJ2-1; CDR3 protein: CASSQTPGISYNEQFF; CDR3 DNA: TGTGCCAGCAGCCAAACCCCAGGGATCTCCTACAATGAGCAGTTCTTC
clone size: .; V gene: TRBV28; D gene: .; J gene: TRBJ1-4; CDR3 protein: CASSSPGRGRGEKLFF; CDR3 DNA: TGTGCCAGCAGTTCCCCGGGGCGGGGAAGGGGTGAAAAACTGTTTTTT
clone size: .; V gene: TRBV5-1; D gene: TRBD2; J gene: TRBJ2-5; CDR3 protein: CASSKSGSGETQYF; CDR3 DNA: TGCGCCAGCAGCAAAAGCGGGAGTGGAGAGACCCAGTACTTC
clone size: .; V gene: TRBV7-9; D gene: .; J gene: TRBJ1-1; CDR3 protein: CASSRLPEAFF; CDR3 DNA: TGTGCCAGCAGCCGACTCCCTGAAGCTTTCTTT
clone size: .; V gene: TRBV15; D gene: .; J gene: TRBJ2-1; CDR3 protein: CATSLSGNSYNEQFF; CDR3 DNA: TGTGCCACCAGCCTTAGCGGAAACTCCTACAATGAGCAGTTCTTC
clone size: .; V gene: TRBV18; D gene: .; J gene: TRBJ1-4; CDR3 protein: CASSPPPAGPTNEKLFF; CDR3 DNA: TGTGCCAGCTCACCACCCCCCGCGGGACCGACTAATGAAAAACTGTTTTTT
clone size: .; V gene: TRBV23-1; D gene: .; J gene: TRBJ1-5; CDR3 protein: CASSQSGQGNQPQHF; CDR3 DNA: TGCGCCAGCAGTCAATCGGGGCAGGGCAATCAGCCCCAGCATTTT
clone size: .; V gene: TRBV18; D gene: TRBD1; J gene: TRBJ1-1; CDR3 protein: CASSPPVQGGTEAFF; CDR3 DNA: TGTGCCAGCTCACCCCCAGTTCAGGGGGGCACTGAAGCTTTCTTT
clone size: .; V gene: TRBV19; D gene: TRBD2; J gene: TRBJ2-7; CDR3 protein: CASSRLAGGRNEQYF; CDR3 DNA: TGTGCCAGTAGTAGACTAGCGGGAGGACGCAACGAGCAGTACTTC
clone size: .; V gene: TRBV28; D gene: .; J gene: TRBJ2-5; CDR3 protein: CASSNTGFQETQYF; CDR3 DNA: TGTGCCAGCAGTAACACAGGGTTCCAAGAGACCCAGTACTTC
clone size: .; V gene: TRBV7-2; D gene: TRBD2; J gene: TRBJ2-5; CDR3 protein: CASSRLALTTQYF; CDR3 DNA: TGTGCCAGCAGCCGACTAGCATTAACGACCCAGTACTTC
clone size: .; V gene: TRBV18; D gene: .; J gene: TRBJ2-5; CDR3 protein: CASSPVSAETQYF; CDR3 DNA: TGTGCCAGCTCACCCGTGTCCGCGGAGACCCAGTACTTC
clone size: .; V gene: TRBV27; D gene: TRBD2; J gene: TRBJ2-7; CDR3 protein: CASSLSFRFGGAYEQYF; CDR3 DNA: TGTGCCAGCAGTTTAAGTTTTAGGTTCGGGGGGGCCTACGAGCAGTACTTC
clone size: .; V gene: TRBV19; D gene: .; J gene: TRBJ1-2; CDR3 protein: CASRDFYGYTF; CDR3 DNA: TGTGCCAGTCGGGACTTCTATGGCTACACCTTC
clone size: .; V gene: TRBV5-4; D gene: .; J gene: TRBJ2-2; CDR3 protein: CASSRLGELFF; CDR3 DNA: TGTGCCAGCAGCCGCCTAGGGGAGCTGTTTTTT
clone size: .; V gene: TRBV5-1; D gene: TRBD2; J gene: TRBJ2-5; CDR3 protein: CASKDPRTSEETQYF; CDR3 DNA: TGCGCCAGCAAAGACCCGCGGACTAGCGAAGAGACCCAGTACTTC
clone size: .; V gene: TRBV4-1; D gene: .; J gene: TRBJ2-5; CDR3 protein: CASSRGQGVQETQYF; CDR3 DNA: TGCGCCAGCAGCCGGGGGCAGGGCGTTCAAGAGACCCAGTACTTC
clone size: .; V gene: TRBV11-2; D gene: TRBD1; J gene: TRBJ2-1; CDR3 protein: CASSLGGTAYEQFF; CDR3 DNA: TGTGCCAGCAGCTTAGGAGGGACAGCATATGAGCAGTTCTTC
clone size: once; V gene: TRBV29-1; D gene: TRBD2; J gene: TRBJ2-4; CDR3 protein: CSVSAGENIQYF; CDR3 DNA: TGCAGCGTTTCAGCGGGGGAAAACATTCAGTACTTC
clone size: .; V gene: TRBV4-1; D gene: .; J gene: TRBJ2-5; CDR3 protein: CASSRAYQETQYF; CDR3 DNA: TGCGCCAGCAGCCGGGCGTACCAAGAGACCCAGTACTTC
clone size: .; V gene: TRBV3-1/TRBV3-2; D gene: .; J gene: TRBJ1-4; CDR3 protein: CASSQDPRGYEKLFF; CDR3 DNA: TGTGCCAGCAGCCAAGATCCCAGGGGATATGAAAAACTGTTTTTT
clone size: .; V gene: TRBV10-3; D gene: .; J gene: TRBJ2-1; CDR3 protein: CAISGTTRYNEQFF; CDR3 DNA: TGTGCCATCAGTGGTACGACTCGCTACAATGAGCAGTTCTTC
clone size: .; V gene: TRBV15; D gene: TRBD2; J gene: TRBJ2-3; CDR3 protein: CATSTARASGGANTQYF; CDR3 DNA: TGTGCCACCAGCACTGCTCGGGCTAGCGGGGGGGCCAATACGCAGTATTTT
clone size: once; V gene: TRBV29-1; D gene: .; J gene: TRBJ1-4; CDR3 protein: CSVQDSTTNEKLFF; CDR3 DNA: TGCAGCGTTCAGGACAGCACAACTAATGAAAAACTGTTTTTT
clone size: .; V gene: TRBV28; D gene: TRBD2; J gene: TRBJ2-7; CDR3 protein: CASKLAGVYEQYF; CDR3 DNA: TGTGCCAGCAAACTAGCGGGCGTCTACGAGCAGTACTTC
clone size: .; V gene: TRBV7-8; D gene: .; J gene: TRBJ2-5; CDR3 protein: CASSLGLVGETQYF; CDR3 DNA: TGTGCCAGCAGCTTAGGGCTCGTCGGGGAGACCCAGTACTTC
clone size: .; V gene: TRBV18; D gene: TRBD1; J gene: TRBJ1-1; CDR3 protein: CASSSRQGANEAFF; CDR3 DNA: TGTGCCAGCTCATCCAGACAGGGGGCGAATGAAGCTTTCTTT
clone size: once; V gene: TRBV29-1; D gene: TRBD1; J gene: TRBJ1-4; CDR3 protein: CSVEDEEVETQGTGGFF; CDR3 DNA: TGCAGCGTTGAAGATGAGGAGGTTGAGACCCAGGGGACAGGGGGTTTTTTT
clone size: .; V gene: TRBV5-1; D gene: TRBD1; J gene: TRBJ1-1; CDR3 protein: CASSFQQGANTEAFF; CDR3 DNA: TGCGCCAGCAGCTTCCAACAGGGGGCAAACACTGAAGCTTTCTTT
clone size: .; V gene: TRBV5-8; D gene: .; J gene: TRBJ2-1; CDR3 protein: CASSPKIGTQGSLYNEQFF; CDR3 DNA: TGTGCCAGCAGCCCGAAGATAGGGACTCAAGGGTCCCTCTACAATGAGCAGTTCTTC
clone size: .; V gene: TRBV3-1/TRBV3-2; D gene: .; J gene: TRBJ1-6; CDR3 protein: CASSGHVVQGSPLHF; CDR3 DNA: TGTGCCAGCAGCGGACATGTCGTCCAAGGCTCACCCCTCCACTTT
clone size: .; V gene: TRBV6-5; D gene: TRBD1; J gene: TRBJ2-3; CDR3 protein: CASSYLQGHPDTQYF; CDR3 DNA: TGTGCCAGCAGTTATTTACAGGGGCACCCAGATACGCAGTATTTT
clone size: once; V gene: TRBV18; D gene: .; J gene: TRBJ2-3; CDR3 protein: CASLLGGTDTQYF; CDR3 DNA: TGTGCCAGCCTACTCGGGGGCACAGATACGCAGTATTTT
clone size: .; V gene: TRBV3-1/TRBV3-2; D gene: .; J gene: TRBJ2-1; CDR3 protein: CASSQTPRDEQFF; CDR3 DNA: TGTGCCAGCAGCCAGACTCCACGGGATGAGCAGTTCTTC
clone size: .; V gene: TRBV6-5; D gene: .; J gene: TRBJ1-1; CDR3 protein: CASRVSAGDTEAFF; CDR3 DNA: TGTGCCAGCAGGGTCTCGGCCGGGGACACTGAAGCTTTCTTT
clone size: few; V gene: TRBV7-9; D gene: .; J gene: TRBJ2-2; CDR3 protein: CASTRQTRGAGELFF; CDR3 DNA: TGTGCCAGCACCCGGCAAACCCGGGGTGCCGGGGAGCTGTTTTTT
clone size: few; V gene: TRBV15; D gene: .; J gene: TRBJ1-1; CDR3 protein: CATSRRRDTEAFF; CDR3 DNA: TGTGCCACCAGCAGACGACGGGACACTGAAGCTTTCTTT
clone size: .; V gene: TRBV3-1/TRBV3-2; D gene: TRBD2; J gene: TRBJ2-1; CDR3 protein: CASSQDERLAGVDEQFF; CDR3 DNA: TGTGCCAGCAGCCAAGATGAAAGACTAGCGGGAGTTGATGAGCAGTTCTTC
clone size: .; V gene: TRBV5-1; D gene: TRBD2; J gene: TRBJ2-2; CDR3 protein: CASSPRTSGESGELFF; CDR3 DNA: TGCGCCAGCAGTCCCCGGACTAGCGGGGAGAGCGGGGAGCTGTTTTTT
clone size: .; V gene: TRBV15; D gene: TRBD1; J gene: TRBJ1-4; CDR3 protein: CATSRDMTGSEKLFF; CDR3 DNA: TGTGCCACCAGCAGAGATATGACAGGGAGTGAAAAACTGTTTTTT
clone size: once; V gene: TRBV5-1; D gene: .; J gene: TRBJ1-2; CDR3 protein: CASSLAPPGANYGYTF; CDR3 DNA: TGCGCCAGCAGCTTGGCCCCCCCCGGGGCTAACTATGGCTACACCTTC
clone size: once; V gene: TRBV7-9; D gene: TRBD2; J gene: TRBJ2-3; CDR3 protein: CASSPSGGASPPSTDTQYF; CDR3 DNA: TGTGCCAGCAGCCCCAGCGGGGGGGCCTCTCCTCCTAGCACAGATACGCAGTATTTT
clone size: few; V gene: TRBV5-1; D gene: .; J gene: TRBJ1-4; CDR3 protein: CASSSLPGATNEKLFF; CDR3 DNA: TGCGCCAGCAGCTCGTTACCGGGAGCAACTAATGAAAAACTGTTTTTT
clone size: .; V gene: TRBV7-6; D gene: TRBD2; J gene: TRBJ2-1; CDR3 protein: CASSEKGRGASYNEQFF; CDR3 DNA: TGTGCCAGCTCCGAAAAGGGGCGGGGGGCTTCCTACAATGAGCAGTTCTTC
clone size: once; V gene: TRBV6-1; D gene: TRBD1; J gene: TRBJ2-7; CDR3 protein: CASSETGVYTYEQYF; CDR3 DNA: TGTGCCAGCAGTGAAACAGGGGTATACACCTACGAGCAGTACTTC
clone size: .; V gene: TRBV5-1; D gene: .; J gene: TRBJ2-3; CDR3 protein: CASSLASAGDTQYF; CDR3 DNA: TGCGCCAGCAGCTTGGCTAGCGCGGGAGATACGCAGTATTTT